These 14 T cell receptor beta chains came from one sample sequenced in a study of Ad26.COV2.S vaccination and SARS-CoV-2 variants. The table came from immunoSEQ multiplex PCR; TCRdb's copy has only in-frame clones and leaves some out. This table holds 400,000 or so clones, about 88% found once. Treatment noted: roughly 19 received Ad26.COV2.S at low or high dose, single or two shots; roughly five received placebo; per-sample allocation not given. Sampling occurred on day 63 after the first vaccine or placebo injection. Sequenced material: peripheral blood, taken in a trial of Ad26.COV2.S vaccine versus placebo. These receptor sequences come from a person between 18 and 65 years old who received the Ad26.COV2.S COVID-19 vaccine or a placebo.

This clone was seen only a few times. V gene TRBV21-1 combines with J gene TRBJ1-1. TRBV21-1 is a pseudogene segment. The CDR3 runs 14 residues. CDR3 sequence: CASTFVGGFPEAFF. The CDR3 coding sequence is TGTGCCAGCACCTTCGTGGGCGGGTTCCCTGAAGCTTTCTTT.

The chain joins TRBV2 to TRBJ2-2, with 14 nucleotides matching TRBD2. Trimming removed 4 bases from V and 7 bases from J; junction bases left unmatched: 5. Germline V CDR1 and CDR2: SNHLY, FYNNEI. The CDR3 runs to 16 residues. CDR3 DNA: TGTGCCAGCAGTGGACTAGCGGGGGGGCCGATCGGGGAGCTGTTTTTT. It encodes CASSGLAGGPIGELFF. Together with reference TRBV2 and TRBJ2-2, the CDR3 gives the full variable domain: EPEVTQTPSHQVTQMGQEVILRCVPISNHLYFYWYRQILGQKVEFLVSFYNNEISEKSEIFDDQFSVERPDGSNFTLKIRSTKLEDSAMYFCASSGLAGGPIGELFFGEGSRLTVL.

The chain links TRBV6-5 to TRBJ2-7; D is uncertain. Trimming shortened V by 3 bases and J by 1 base, and 10 bases separated the two germline ends. Germline V gene sequence: CDR1 MNHEY, CDR2 SVGAGI. The CDR3 totals 14 residues. This chain's CDR3 is CASSYSDKSYEQYF. Written as DNA, the CDR3 is TGTGCCAGCAGTTATAGTGACAAGTCCTACGAGCAGTACTTC.

The CDR3 protein is CASSQLTGGGDEQYF. In DNA form, the CDR3 reads TGTGCCAGCAGCCAACTCACAGGAGGGGGCGACGAGCAGTACTTC. V usage is TRBV14 and J usage is TRBJ2-7; maybe TRBD1 (7 bases). Trimming left V 2 bases short and J 5 bases short, with 16 bases between. The germline V gene has CDR1 SGHDN and CDR2 FVKESK. CDR3 length: 15 amino acids.

The V call is TRBV3-1 (or the pseudogene TRBV3-2), the J call TRBJ1-3; 7 nucleotides align to TRBD1. The CDR3 has 13 residues. V trimming: 3 bases; J trimming: 8 bases; junction bases outside the gene matches: 4. From germline, CDR1 is LGHDT and CDR2 YNNKEL (reference sequence). The CDR3: CASSHGQAYTIYF. DNA for the CDR3: TGTGCCAGCAGCCACGGACAGGCTTACACCATATATTTT.

J is TRBJ1-6 and V is TRBV2; D is ambiguous. Germline lookup yields CDR1 SNHLY and CDR2 FYNNEI. The length of the CDR3 is 13 residues. V shed 7 bases and J shed 7 bases, with 11 bases lying between them. The CDR3 protein is CASTSGFNSPLHF. DNA of the CDR3: TGTGCCAGCACCTCGGGGTTCAATTCACCCCTCCACTTT.

The gene calls are TRBV30 and TRBJ1-4; D call uncertain. CDR3 length: 13 residues. Germline CDR1 reads GTSNPN; CDR2 reads SVGIG (reference sequence). The V and J ends lost 0 bases and 6 bases respectively, with 8 bases between them. CDR3 coding DNA: TGTGCCTGGAGTGTAGGCCTTCATGAAAAACTGTTTTTT. Amino acid sequence: CAWSVGLHEKLFF. The entire variable domain, with the rest obtained from reference TRBV30 and TRBJ1-4, is as follows: SQTIHQWPATLVQPVGSPLSLECTVEGTSNPNLYWYRQAAGRGLQLLFYSVGIGQISSEVPQNLSASRPQDRQFILSSKKLLLSDSGFYLCAWSVGLHEKLFFGSGTQLSVL.

This chain connects TRBV19 to TRBJ1-2, with 7 bases that match TRBD1. V trimming: 6 bases; J trimming: 7 bases; junction bases outside the gene matches: 14. Germline loops: CDR1 LNHDA, CDR2 SQIVND (reference sequence). This CDR3 comprises 15 residues. The CDR3 protein is CASRRGGEGGLGYTF. The CDR3 nucleotides are TGTGCCAGTAGAAGAGGGGGCGAAGGGGGCCTTGGCTACACCTTC. Drawing the rest from reference TRBV19 and TRBJ1-2, the complete variable domain is DGGITQSPKYLFRKEGQNVTLSCEQNLNHDAMYWYRQDPGQGLRLIYYSQIVNDFQKGDIAEGYSVSREKKESFPLTVTSAQKNPTAFYLCASRRGGEGGLGYTFGSGTRLTVV.

The rearrangement links TRBV6-5 to TRBJ2-1; 12 bases map to TRBD2. The CDR3 length is 15 residues. Germline CDR1 reads MNHEY; CDR2 reads SVGAGI. V dropped 5 bases and J dropped 5; count of bases not matched to a gene: 4. The CDR3 region is CASSRLAGDHNEQFF. CDR3 nucleotide sequence: TGTGCCAGCAGTCGACTAGCGGGGGACCACAATGAGCAGTTCTTC.

This rearrangement joins TRBV11-2 to TRBJ2-5, with TRBD2 matching 8 bases. Germline assignment: CDR1 SGHAT and CDR2 FQNNGV. Trimming took 0 bases from V and 3 from J; bases not matched to a gene: 3. This CDR3 is built from 15 residues. The CDR3 DNA follows: TGTGCCAGCAGCTTAGATACTAGCGGAAAAGAGACCCAGTACTTC. It codes for CASSLDTSGKETQYF.

V and J are TRBV6-1 and TRBJ1-4; TRBD1 aligns across 8 bases. Germline V gives CDR1 MNHNS, CDR2 SASEGT. V lost 4 bases and J lost 2; bases outside the gene matches: 12. The CDR3 consists of 18 residues. CDR3 sequence reads: CASSGESRQGWTNEKLFF. CDR3 nucleotides: TGTGCCAGCAGTGGAGAAAGTCGACAGGGGTGGACTAATGAAAAACTGTTTTTT.

This clone appeared once. This chain uses TRBV12-3 or TRBV12-4 with TRBJ2-5; D is ambiguous. This CDR3 contains 13 residues. Trimming pared 5 bases from V and 3 bases from J, leaving 10 bases between. In DNA, the CDR3 is TGTGCCAGCAGTGTTACTAATAAAGAGACCCAGTACTTC. This codes for CASSVTNKETQYF.

This sequence joins TRBV2 and TRBJ1-2; TRBD1 agrees at 10 bases. CDR1 is SNHLY and CDR2 is FYNNEI in the germline V gene. Unmatched junction bases numbered 18, after V lost 9 bases and J lost 2 bases. The length of the CDR3 is 18 residues. CDR3 DNA: TGTGCCAGAACGGGACAGGGGTTTCACCAGGCTAGCAACTATGGCTACACCTTC. Protein: CARTGQGFHQASNYGYTF.

The chain recombines TRBV28 with TRBJ2-1; 9 bases are a match to TRBD1. In germline, CDR1 is MDHEN, CDR2 SYDVKM. V lost 6 bases, J lost 5 bases, and 5 bases stayed unmatched. This CDR3 is 14 amino acids long. The CDR3 is CASRWGQGDNEQFF. Written as DNA, the CDR3 is TGTGCCAGCAGGTGGGGACAGGGTGACAATGAGCAGTTCTTC.